Following are 31 T cell receptor beta chains from one sample sequenced in a study of T-cell memory formation after mild COVID-19. TCRdb fed the 5' RACE reads into MiXCR, producing one record per CDR3 protein. The repertoire holds over 150,000 distinct CDR3 sequences, with about 20% as singletons. Sequences were obtained from PBMCs or a T cell subset sorted from them (not recorded which). All receptors come from an adult woman who had mild COVID-19 (a few samples of this study predate the infection). Cell type and time point are not known.

CDR3 sequence: CSARTGTSVLSHEQYF. The CDR3 DNA is TGCAGTGCTAGAACCGGGACTAGCGTTTTGTCCCACGAGCAGTACTTC. J is TRBJ2-7 and V is TRBV20-1; 10 positions match TRBD2. CDR1 and CDR2 (germline): DFQATT, SNEGSKA (reference sequence). The CDR3 sequence is 16 residues long. V lost 2 bases, J lost 5 bases, and 12 bases stayed unmatched.

This chain uses TRBV25-1 with TRBJ1-2; 9 bases line up with TRBD1. V was clipped by 7 bases and J by 6 bases; unmatched bases: 6. CDR1 and CDR2 from the germline V gene are MGHDK and SYGVNS. The CDR3 covers 13 residues. For the CDR3, the DNA is TGTGCCAGCATCAAGACAGGGGGGAATGGCTACACCTTC. Translating gives CASIKTGGNGYTF.

The chain recombines TRBV12-3 or TRBV12-4 with TRBJ2-7; D might be TRBD1 or TRBD2, each matching 5 bases. V lost 6 bases, J lost 2 bases, and 14 bases lay in between. The CDR3 consists of 14 residues. The CDR3 reads CASRGTDSPYEQYF. The CDR3 DNA follows: TGTGCCAGCAGAGGGACGGATAGTCCCTACGAGCAGTACTTC.

The chain employs TRBV7-6 and TRBJ1-6; D unresolved. The CDR3 sequence is 14 residues long. V was trimmed by 1 base and J by 8 bases, leaving 9 bases between them. Looked up from germline, CDR1 is SGHVS and CDR2 is FNYEAQ. DNA of the CDR3: TGTGCCAGCAGCTTAGTATCTCCAGATTCACCCCTCCACTTT. Encoded protein: CASSLVSPDSPLHF.

In this sample, this clonotype turned up a few times. The chain carries TRBV27 and TRBJ2-7; D not resolved. V lost 2 bases and J lost 2, with 19 bases in between. Per the germline V gene, CDR1 is MNHEY and CDR2 is SMNVEV (reference sequence). The CDR3 consists of 17 residues. As DNA, the CDR3 is TGTGCCAGCAGTTTAACGGGCCCTGTGGCAGGAGCCTACGAGCAGTACTTC. It encodes CASSLTGPVAGAYEQYF.

V usage is TRBV6-5 and J usage is TRBJ2-3, with 10 bases lining up with TRBD2. V dropped 0 bases and J dropped 1; count of bases not matched to a gene: 1. Germline CDR1 reads MNHEY; CDR2 reads SVGAGI. This CDR3 contains 16 residues. This CDR3 is CASSYSGTSGTDTQYF. The CDR3 bases are TGTGCCAGCAGTTACTCGGGGACTAGCGGCACAGATACGCAGTATTTT.

This clonotype was counted only a few times. The chain carries TRBV15 and TRBJ2-1; 13 bases match TRBD2. The CDR3 is 14 residues long. The junction had 2 bases not matched to a gene; V was cut back by 4 bases and J by 8 bases. CDR1 LNHNV and CDR2 YYDKDF come from the germline V gene (reference sequence). This CDR3 is CATSTGLAGDEQFF. The CDR3 coding sequence is TGTGCCACCAGCACAGGACTAGCGGGGGATGAGCAGTTCTTC.

The rearrangement joins TRBV6-5 to TRBJ2-3; the D is unclear. Germline V gene data show CDR1 as MNHEY and CDR2 as SVGAGI. V was clipped by 2 bases and J by 0 bases, with 6 bases between them. The CDR3 has 14 residues. This chain's CDR3 is CASSYGVSTDTQYF. CDR3 nucleotides: TGTGCCAGCAGTTACGGGGTGAGCACAGATACGCAGTATTTT.

This sequence joins TRBV24-1 and TRBJ2-6; D is unclear. The CDR3 consists of 16 residues. Between the trimmed V and J ends, which lost 3 bases and 0 bases, there was a span of 8 bases. Germline V gene data show CDR1 as KGHDR and CDR2 as SFDVKD. The CDR3 bases are TGTGCCACCAGTGATGGCGAGATCTCTGGGGCCAACGTCCTGACTTTC. This sequence encodes CATSDGEISGANVLTF.

In its sample, this clonotype was seen a few times. This sequence joins TRBV7-6 and TRBJ2-7, with TRBD2 identical over 13 bases. The CDR3 spans 16 residues. The germline gives CDR1 SGHVS, CDR2 FNYEAQ. Trimming took 5 bases from V and 2 from J; bases not matched to a gene: 6. CDR3 in amino acids: CASSPGTSGAPYEQYF. The CDR3, as DNA: TGTGCCAGCAGCCCCGGGACTAGCGGGGCCCCCTACGAGCAGTACTTC.

This chain joins TRBV10-3 and TRBJ2-2; D unclear. The CDR3 runs to 15 residues. Looked up from germline, CDR1 is ENHRY and CDR2 is SYGVKD. Trimming cost V 1 base and J 1 base, with 7 bases left between them. This chain's CDR3 is CAISELDLNTGELFF. The DNA of the CDR3 is TGTGCCATCAGTGAGTTAGACTTGAACACCGGGGAGCTGTTTTTT.

This clonotype showed up just a few times. The chain combines TRBV21-1 with TRBJ2-7; the table's D call of TRBD1 was not tested on the DNA. TRBV21-1 is assigned pseudogene status. The CDR3 has 14 amino acids. Here the CDR3 DNA reads TGTGCCAGCAGCCGACAGGGGGATCCTGGGGAGCAGTACTTC. Its translation: CASSRQGDPGEQYF.

In this sample, this clonotype turned up a few times. V and J are TRBV5-4 and TRBJ2-7; TRBD2 is a possible D gene (5 bases). The CDR3 is 13 residues long. Germline CDR1 SGHNT, CDR2 YYREEE (reference sequence). Trimming shortened V by 2 bases and J by 2 bases, and 8 bases separated the two germline ends. The CDR3 DNA follows: TGTGCCAGCAGCTTCTACGGGGCCTACGAGCAGTACTTC. Amino acids: CASSFYGAYEQYF.

The sample holds a few counts of this clonotype. This chain uses TRBV29-1 with TRBJ1-2, with TRBD1 matching 11 bases. The CDR3 consists of 14 residues. From germline, CDR1 is SQVTM and CDR2 ANQGSEA. Germline trimming cut 6 bases from V and 5 bases from J; bases unmatched to any gene: 8. The CDR3 reads CSVGTGGLGYGYTF. The CDR3 nucleotides read TGCAGCGTGGGGACAGGGGGATTGGGATATGGCTACACCTTC.

V gene TRBV6-2 or TRBV6-3 combines with J gene TRBJ2-7; no firm D call. The germline V and J ends were trimmed by 2 bases and 5 bases, with 4 bases remaining between them. The germline gives CDR1 MNHEY, CDR2 SVGEGT. The CDR3 extends over 11 amino acids. Here the CDR3 DNA reads TGTGCCAGCAGTTACCCGGACGAGCAGTACTTC. Residues: CASSYPDEQYF.

This clonotype was counted only a few times. The rearrangement uses TRBV12-3 or TRBV12-4 and TRBJ1-4; tentatively, D is TRBD1 (6 bases). V lost 8 bases and J 11 bases, leaving 9 bases between the germline ends. The CDR3 runs 10 residues. The CDR3, as DNA: TGTGCCAGCGGGACAAAGAAACTGTTTTTT. This sequence encodes CASGTKKLFF.

The chain links TRBV7-3 to TRBJ1-1; a weak D match, TRBD1 (6 bases). This CDR3 is 16 amino acids long. Trimming took 0 bases from V and 1 from J, leaving 12 bases between them. Germline V gene lookup returns CDR1 SGHTA and CDR2 FQGTGA. CDR3 amino acids: CASSLTAGHKNTEAFF. CDR3 nucleotides: TGTGCCAGCAGCTTAACAGCGGGACATAAGAACACTGAAGCTTTCTTT.

This clonotype was counted between two and nine times. The V call is TRBV10-3, the J call TRBJ1-3; 8 nucleotides match TRBD1. Per germline, CDR1 ENHRY and CDR2 SYGVKD. J gave up 2 bases and V 0 bases, and 6 bases lay outside the gene matches. The CDR3 sequence is 17 residues long. The CDR3 DNA reads TGTGCCATCAGTGAGTCCGCAGGGGGCAATACTGGAAACACCATATATTTT. It encodes CAISESAGGNTGNTIYF.

The chain employs TRBV27 and TRBJ2-7; D ambiguous. CDR3 length: 15 amino acids. The germline V and J ends were trimmed by 5 bases and 2 bases, with 16 bases remaining between them. Germline loops: CDR1 MNHEY, CDR2 SMNVEV (reference sequence). The CDR3 bases are TGTGCCAGCAGTCAAGAGGACGGTTTGGCCTACGAGCAGTACTTC. The encoded protein is CASSQEDGLAYEQYF.

There are a few counts of this clonotype. The V and J genes are TRBV24-1 and TRBJ2-1; unclear D gene. The V gene lost 0 bases and the J gene lost 8 bases, with 10 bases spanning the gap. The length of the CDR3 is 14 residues. Germline CDR1 is KGHDR and CDR2 is SFDVKD. CDR3 nucleotide sequence: TGTGCCACCAGTGATTTGGCGGTTCGGGATGAGCAGTTCTTC. Its translation: CATSDLAVRDEQFF.

The DNA for the CDR3 is TGTGCCAGCTCACCAATGGGACAGGGCTACGAGCAGTACTTC. It yields the protein CASSPMGQGYEQYF. J is TRBJ2-7 and V is TRBV18; 9 bases line up with TRBD1. J was trimmed by 3 bases and V by 2 bases; bases with no gene match: 2. This CDR3 comprises 14 residues. The germline V gene encodes CDR1 KGHSH and CDR2 LQKENI. Full variable domain (missing parts from reference TRBV18 and TRBJ2-7): NAGVMQNPRHLVRRRGQEARLRCSPMKGHSHVYWYRQLPEEGLKFMVYLQKENIIDESGMPKERFSAEFPKEGPSILRIQQVVRGDSAAYFCASSPMGQGYEQYFGPGTRLTVT.

Remarks on this clonotype: The junction shows a germline mismatch at one end, possibly a read error. The chain couples TRBV5-5 to TRBJ1-3; 7 positions match TRBD1. From germline, CDR1 is SGHKS and CDR2 YYEKEE (reference sequence). The CDR3 sequence is 14 residues long. The CDR3, as DNA: TGTGCCAGCAGCTTGGATTCCATTTGGGACAGCGCCACTTTT. Residues: CASSLDSIWDSATF.

The genes are TRBV24-1 and TRBJ1-1, with 9 nucleotides matching TRBD1. The germline CDR1 and CDR2 sequences are KGHDR and SFDVKD. The CDR3 consists of 15 residues. J lost 4 bases, V lost 3 bases, and 5 bases had no gene match. The CDR3: CATSDRGQGITEAFF. The CDR3 nucleotides are TGTGCCACCAGTGATCGTGGACAGGGGATCACTGAAGCTTTCTTT.

This clonotype has only a few counts. The CDR3 is CASSLAGQYNEQFF. The CDR3 nucleotides read TGTGCCAGCAGCTTAGCTGGACAGTACAATGAGCAGTTCTTC. The chain couples TRBV11-2 to TRBJ2-1, with a possible D match to TRBD1 (6 bases). This CDR3 is built from 14 residues. The V gene lost 1 base and the J gene lost 4 bases, with 8 bases spanning the gap. In germline, CDR1 is SGHAT, CDR2 FQNNGV.

This chain uses TRBV6-2 or TRBV6-3 with TRBJ2-1, with 14 nucleotides matching TRBD2. The CDR3 runs to 17 residues. Germline CDR1 reads MNHEY; CDR2 reads SVGEGT. The V and J ends lost 5 bases and 0 bases, in that order; junction bases with no gene match: 3. The CDR3 nucleotides are TGTGCCAGCAGTACCGGGACTAGCGGGAGCTCCTACAATGAGCAGTTCTTC. Translated: CASSTGTSGSSYNEQFF.

The V call is TRBV12-3 or TRBV12-4, the J call TRBJ1-3; D is uncertain. Trimming stripped 3 bases from V and 4 bases from J, with 13 bases between. The CDR3 extends over 15 amino acids. CDR3 bases: TGTGCCAGCAGTTTTGGAACCCCTCGGGGAAACACCATATATTTT. It is translated as CASSFGTPRGNTIYF.

This clonotype was seen more than once but under ten times. The V gene is TRBV7-7, the J gene TRBJ1-1, with 7 bases that match TRBD1. CDR3 length equals 14 residues. Germline V CDR1 and CDR2: SSHAT, FNYEAQ (reference sequence). V gave up 5 bases and J gave up 0 bases; unmatched junction bases: 3. For the CDR3, the DNA is TGTGCCAGCAGCGAGGACAGGTTGAACACTGAAGCTTTCTTT. Translation gives CASSEDRLNTEAFF. The full variable domain, completed using reference TRBV7-7 and TRBJ1-1, is GAGVSQSPRYKVTKRGQDVTLRCDPISSHATLYWYQQALGQGPEFLTYFNYEAQPDKSGLPSDRFSAERPEGSISTLTIQRTEQRDSAMYRCASSEDRLNTEAFFGQGTRLTVV.

This chain links TRBV5-4 with TRBJ2-7; D possibly corresponds to TRBD2 (6 bases). Germline loops: CDR1 SGHNT, CDR2 YYREEE (reference sequence). Trimming pared 5 bases from V and 2 bases from J, leaving 14 bases between. CDR3 length equals 14 residues. The CDR3: CASRPAGTPYEQYF. The CDR3 nucleotides read TGTGCCAGCAGACCCGCCGGGACTCCCTACGAGCAGTACTTC. The whole variable domain, remainder taken from reference TRBV5-4 and TRBJ2-7, is ETGVTQSPTHLIKTRGQQVTLRCSSQSGHNTVSWYQQALGQGPQFIFQYYREEENGRGNFPPRFSGLQFPNYSSELNVNALELDDSALYLCASRPAGTPYEQYFGPGTRLTVT.

This chain joins TRBV27 and TRBJ2-7; 8 nucleotides agree with TRBD1. This CDR3 comprises 14 residues. Trimming at V came to 5 bases and at J to 3 bases, leaving 6 bases not matched to a gene. Germline-derived CDR1 and CDR2 are MNHEY and SMNVEV (reference sequence). The CDR3 here is CASSRRQGFYEQYF. CDR3 nucleotide sequence: TGTGCCAGCAGTCGAAGACAGGGGTTCTACGAGCAGTACTTC.

This chain joins TRBV20-1 and TRBJ2-7, with TRBD2 matching 10 bases. CDR3 length: 15 amino acids. Trimming cost V 1 base and J 5 bases; bases outside gene matches: 8. Germline assignment: CDR1 DFQATT and CDR2 SNEGSKA (reference sequence). The CDR3 DNA reads as TGCAGTGCTAGAGCGGTAGCGGGAGGTCTCGACGAGCAGTACTTC. It yields the protein CSARAVAGGLDEQYF.

For the CDR3, the DNA is TGTGCCAGCAGCCCCGGGACAGGGGCCCAAGAGACCCAGTACTTC. Translated: CASSPGTGAQETQYF. The rearrangement joins TRBV7-9 to TRBJ2-5; the match to TRBD1 covers 10 bases. This CDR3 has 15 residues. The V gene end was trimmed by 5 bases and the J gene end by 1 base; junction bases not matched to a gene: 4. Per the germline V gene, CDR1 is SEHNR and CDR2 is FQNEAQ (reference sequence).